This T cell receptor beta chain is drawn from a study of beta chain features in type 1 diabetes. Unmatched junction bases numbered 7, after V lost 0 bases and J lost 5 bases. Germline V gene lookup returns CDR1 SGDLS and CDR2 YYNGEE. The CDR3 runs 15 residues. Sequencing targeted expressed TCRB transcripts, as all isolated RNA had been reverse transcribed. Sequencing used immunoSEQ multiplex PCR; TCRdb keeps in-frame clones, though not all of them. The sample lists more than 300,000 clones; roughly 16% were seen once. There are a few counts of this clone. The specimen sequenced was naive CD4+ T cells from blood. V gene TRBV9 combines with J gene TRBJ2-5; 7 positions agree with TRBD2. This TCR was sampled from a woman aged 18-29 years in good health. CDR3 protein: CASSVELALSETQYF. In DNA, the CDR3 is TGTGCCAGCAGCGTAGAACTAGCGCTCAGTGAGACCCAGTACTTC.